This T cell receptor beta chain was identified during a study of memory CD4+ T cells and cytomegalovirus serostatus. Study-wide background: This sample comes from healthy Belgian adults, roughly 9 CMV seropositive, about 23 seronegative. Whole-study findings and limits: CD4+ memory repertoires contained 67 of 164 reported CMV TCRbeta sequences. Suggested: most of the CMV-linked TCR signature lies in CD4+ memory cells.

TCRdb's table, derived via immunoSEQ multiplex PCR, lists solely in-frame clones and lacks some. Among approximately 53,000 clones, over 65% were seen once, and the ten largest hold approximately 0.64%. Single viable CD3+CD4+CD8-CD45RO+ cells were sorted as the memory CD4+ T cells. Total CD4+ T cells were enriched by CD4 positive selection. Per germline, CDR1 SGDLS and CDR2 YYNGEE. The CDR3 is 18 residues long. V was pared by 1 base and J by 6 bases, with 25 bases between. Comment on this clone: The antigen is undetermined.

The specimen sequenced was memory CD4+ T cells from blood. This chain links TRBV9 with TRBJ1-2; D might be TRBD1 (5 bases). This clonotype originated in an adult in good health and CMV-seronegative. In DNA form, the CDR3 reads TGTGCCAGCAGCGTATCCCAAGAACCCGCGGGGCGGGGGAATGGCTACACCTTC. Its protein product is CASSVSQEPAGRGNGYTF.